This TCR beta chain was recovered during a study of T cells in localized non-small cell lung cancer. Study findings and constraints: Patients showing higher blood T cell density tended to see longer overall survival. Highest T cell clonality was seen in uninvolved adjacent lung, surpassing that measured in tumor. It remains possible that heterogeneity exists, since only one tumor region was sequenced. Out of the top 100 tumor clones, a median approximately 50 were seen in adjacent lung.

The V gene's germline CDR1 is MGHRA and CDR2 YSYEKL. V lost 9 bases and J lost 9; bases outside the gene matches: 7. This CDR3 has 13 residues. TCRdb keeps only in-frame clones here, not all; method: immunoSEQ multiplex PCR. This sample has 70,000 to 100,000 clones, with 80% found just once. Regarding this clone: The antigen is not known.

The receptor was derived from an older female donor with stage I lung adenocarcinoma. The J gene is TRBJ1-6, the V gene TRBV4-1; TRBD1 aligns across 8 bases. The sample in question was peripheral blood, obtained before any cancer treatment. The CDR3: CASTDREGSPLHF. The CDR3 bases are TGCGCCAGTACGGACAGGGAGGGTTCACCCCTCCACTTT.